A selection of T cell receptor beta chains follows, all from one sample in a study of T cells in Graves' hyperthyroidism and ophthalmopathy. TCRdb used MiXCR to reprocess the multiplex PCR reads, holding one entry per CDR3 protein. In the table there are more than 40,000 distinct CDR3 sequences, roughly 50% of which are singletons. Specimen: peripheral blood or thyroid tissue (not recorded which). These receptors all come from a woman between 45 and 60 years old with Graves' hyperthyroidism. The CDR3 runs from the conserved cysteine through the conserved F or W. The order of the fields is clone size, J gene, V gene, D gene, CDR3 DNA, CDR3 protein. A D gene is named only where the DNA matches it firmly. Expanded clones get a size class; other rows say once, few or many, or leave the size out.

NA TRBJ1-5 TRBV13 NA TGTGCCAGCAGCTTTGTTCTGGCGGTGAAGCCCCAGCATTTT CASSFVLAVKPQHF
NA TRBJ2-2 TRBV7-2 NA TGTGCCAGCAGCTTATGGACCGGGGAGCTGTTTTTT CASSLWTGELFF
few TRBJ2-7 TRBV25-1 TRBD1 TGTGCCAGCAGTGGGGGGCGGGACAGGGTACGATCCTACGAGCAGTACTTC CASSGGRDRVRSYEQYF
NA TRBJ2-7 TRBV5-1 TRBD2 TGCGCCAGCAGCGGAATCGGGACTAGCGGGGGACGCGAGCAGTACTTC CASSGIGTSGGREQYF
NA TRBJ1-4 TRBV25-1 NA TGTGCCAGCAGCTTAGAATGGGTTACGGAAAAACTGTTTTTT CASSLEWVTEKLFF
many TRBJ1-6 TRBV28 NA TGTGCCAGCAGTTCTGCACAGGGTTCGACACCCCTCCACTTT CASSSAQGSTPLHF
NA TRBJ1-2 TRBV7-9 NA TGTGCCAGCAGCCTTAATCTTGCCGAGGGTTACACCTTC CASSLNLAEGYTF
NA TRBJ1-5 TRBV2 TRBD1 TGTGCCAGGAGGACAGGGCGAGAGACCCAGCATTTT CARRTGRETQHF
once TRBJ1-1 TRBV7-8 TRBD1 TGTGCCAGCAGCTCCCCCCCGGGACAGGGCTGGGCTGAAGCTTTCTTT CASSSPPGQGWAEAFF
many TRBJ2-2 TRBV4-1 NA TGCGCCAGCAGCCAAGAAGTAGCGCGGGACGTCCGAGGGGAGCTGTTTTTT CASSQEVARDVRGELFF
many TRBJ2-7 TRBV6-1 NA TGTGCCAGCATGACAGACCCACCCCCCTACGAGCAGTACTTC CASMTDPPPYEQYF
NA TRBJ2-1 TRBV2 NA TGTGCCAGCCAGCGATCGGAGGGCGACAATGAGCAGTTCTTC CASQRSEGDNEQFF
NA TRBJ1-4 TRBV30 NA TGTGCCTGGAGTGGGCAAACAGGGTTTAATGAAAAACTGTTTTTT CAWSGQTGFNEKLFF
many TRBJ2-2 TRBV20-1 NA TGCAGTGCTTTACTACTAGGGAACACCGGGGAGCTGTTTTTT CSALLLGNTGELFF
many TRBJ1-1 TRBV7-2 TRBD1 TGTGCCAGCAGCGTAGGGGGCCCAGGAACTGAAGCTTTCTTT CASSVGGPGTEAFF
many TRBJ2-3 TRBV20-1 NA TGCAGTGCTAGCAACTTTCACACAGATACGCAGTATTTT CSASNFHTDTQYF
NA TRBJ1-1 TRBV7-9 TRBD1 TGTGCCAGCAGCAAGGGACAGGGGGGCCGCACTGAAGCTTTCTTT CASSKGQGGRTEAFF
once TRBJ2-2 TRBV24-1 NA TGTGCCACCAGTGATTTCAGGACAGCGAACACCGGGGAGCTGTTTTTT CATSDFRTANTGELFF
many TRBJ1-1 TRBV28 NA TGTGCCGCTATTTGGGCCGCGGGGAACACTGAAGCTTTCTTT CAAIWAAGNTEAFF
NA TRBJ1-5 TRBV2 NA TGTGCCAGCAGCGTAGAATGGTGGCAGGGCTCCTACGAGCATTTT CASSVEWWQGSYEHF
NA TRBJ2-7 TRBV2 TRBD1 TGTGCCAGCTTCTCGACAGGGGGCGAGCAGTACTTC CASFSTGGEQYF
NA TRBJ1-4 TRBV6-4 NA TGTGCCAGCAACCATATGGGGGCAGGGGCTGAAAAACTGTTTTTT CASNHMGAGAEKLFF
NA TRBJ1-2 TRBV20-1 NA TGCAGTGCTCCACTCGACAGGCCTGGAAACACCTTC CSAPLDRPGNTF
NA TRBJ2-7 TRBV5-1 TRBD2 TGCGCCAGCAGCGCGGGACTAGGAGCCTACGAGCAGTACTTC CASSAGLGAYEQYF
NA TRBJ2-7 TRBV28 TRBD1 TGTGCCAGCAGTCGGCCGGGACAGGGTTACGAGCAGTACTTC CASSRPGQGYEQYF
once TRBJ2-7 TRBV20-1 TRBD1 TGCAGTGCTGTCGACAGGGGTCGGTACGAGCAGTACTTC CSAVDRGRYEQYF
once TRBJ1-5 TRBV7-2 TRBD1 TGTGCCAGCAGCCAACGTTTCCGGCGGGACAGCTGGCGGTATGGCAATCAGCCCCAGCATTTT CASSQRFRRDSWRYGNQPQHF
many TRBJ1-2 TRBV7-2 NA TGTGCCAGCAGCTTAGGGGCAGGGGATACCTATGGCTACACCTTC CASSLGAGDTYGYTF
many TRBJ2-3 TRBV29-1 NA TGTACGACAGGAGCGCAGGATACGCAGTATTTT CTTGAQDTQYF
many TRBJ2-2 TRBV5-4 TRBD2 TGTGCCAGCAGCTTGGGGACTAGCGGGAGTGGCACCGGGGAGCTGTTTTTT CASSLGTSGSGTGELFF
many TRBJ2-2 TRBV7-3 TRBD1 TGTGCCAGCAGCTTACAACAGGGGGGCGGGGAGCTGTTTTTT CASSLQQGGGELFF
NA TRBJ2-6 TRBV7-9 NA TGTGCCAGCAGCTTAAATTCAGGGGTCAACGTCCTGACTTTC CASSLNSGVNVLTF
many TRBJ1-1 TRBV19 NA TGTGCCAGTACAGACGCCAACCGCCCTGAAGCTTTCTTT CASTDANRPEAFF
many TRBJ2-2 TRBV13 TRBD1 TGTGCCAGCAGTAGGACAGGCACCGGGGAGCTGTTTTTT CASSRTGTGELFF
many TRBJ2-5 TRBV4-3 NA TGCGCCAGCAGCCAAGGGACGGCCCAAGAGACCCAGTACTTC CASSQGTAQETQYF
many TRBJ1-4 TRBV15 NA TGTGCCACCAGCAGAGTGGTCGGTTCTAATGAAAAACTGTTTTTT CATSRVVGSNEKLFF
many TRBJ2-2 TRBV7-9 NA TGTGCCAGCAGCTCAGAACGAGGGAGGACGAACACCGGGGAGCTGTTTTTT CASSSERGRTNTGELFF
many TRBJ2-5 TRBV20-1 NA TGCAGTGCTAGATCCAGGCGGGCAGGGTTCGAGACCCAGTACTTC CSARSRRAGFETQYF
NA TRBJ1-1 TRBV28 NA TGTGCCAGCAGCGAACCCACGAAGAGTTTGAACACTGAAGCTTTCTTT CASSEPTKSLNTEAFF
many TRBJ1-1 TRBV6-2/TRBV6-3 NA TGTGCCAGCAGGGACGCCCTGGGTGCGAACACTGAAGCTTTCTTT CASRDALGANTEAFF
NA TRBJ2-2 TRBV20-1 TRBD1 TGCAGTGCAAACAGGGGGCACGGGGAGCTGTTTTTT CSANRGHGELFF
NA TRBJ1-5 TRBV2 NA TGTGCCAGCAGTGAAGACGGGGACTACGAGCATTTT CASSEDGDYEHF
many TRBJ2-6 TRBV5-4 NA TGTGCCAGCAGCTTAAAAAGCTCTGGGGCCAACGTCCTGACTTTC CASSLKSSGANVLTF
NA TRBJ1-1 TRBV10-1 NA TGCGCCAGCAGCAGTAACAGGGAAGACGGCACTGAAGCTTTCTTT CASSSNREDGTEAFF
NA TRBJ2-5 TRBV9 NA TGTGCCAGCAGCGTGGGATCGGGGTATCAGCCCCAGTACTTC CASSVGSGYQPQYF
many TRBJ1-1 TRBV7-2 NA TGTGCCAGCAGCTTTTATTTTGTGAACACTGAAGCTTTCTTT CASSFYFVNTEAFF
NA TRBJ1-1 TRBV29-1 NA TGCAGCCGCAAAGGGAACACTGAAGCTTTCTTT CSRKGNTEAFF
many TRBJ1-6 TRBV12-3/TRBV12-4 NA TGTGCCAGCACTTCCCGGGACGGCTTCCTTAATTCACCCCTCCACTTT CASTSRDGFLNSPLHF
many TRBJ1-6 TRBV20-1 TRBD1 TGCAGTGCTAGCCCGGGACAGGGCAATTCACCCCTCCACTTT CSASPGQGNSPLHF
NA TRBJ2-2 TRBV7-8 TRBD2 TGTGCCAGCAGCCCCCGCGGGAGCCGGGAGCTGTTTTTT CASSPRGSRELFF
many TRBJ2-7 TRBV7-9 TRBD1 TGTGCCAGCAGCTCACAGGGGGCCCTCTCCTACGAGCAGTACTTC CASSSQGALSYEQYF
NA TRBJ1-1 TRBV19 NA TGTGCCAGTAGTGATGCGGGAGGCACTGAAGCTTTCTTT CASSDAGGTEAFF
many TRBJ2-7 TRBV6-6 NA TGTGCCAGCAGTTACCCATCCGGCGAGCAGTACTTC CASSYPSGEQYF
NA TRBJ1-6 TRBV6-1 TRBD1 TGTGCCATCAGTGCGGGACAGCGTAATTCACCCCTCCACTTT CAISAGQRNSPLHF
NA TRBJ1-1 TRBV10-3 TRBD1 TGTGCCATCAGGACTACGACAGGGACGGTTGAGAACACTGAAGCTTTCTTT CAIRTTTGTVENTEAFF